The table lists the clone carrying this T cell receptor (beta chain) with many counts. Its antigen is currently unknown. The V end was cut by 3 bases, the J end by 6 bases, with 15 bases between. CDR1 is WSHSY and CDR2 is SAAADI in the germline V gene. The CDR3 runs to 15 residues. This specimen belongs to a study of early T cells in non-severe SARS-CoV-2 infection. Whole-study context: Chains stayed unpaired after sequencing of bulk RNA from unsorted whole blood. Study-level findings and limits: The matching step, a VDJdb search, favored anti-spike CD8 responses and missed private and CD4 specificities.

Attachment of unique molecular identifiers to individual cDNA molecules was performed. Via MiXCR, TCRdb re-called the 5' RACE reads, giving one row per CDR3 protein. The table shows fewer than 85,000 distinct CDR3 sequences, with around an eighth occurring only once. The V gene is TRBV10-2, the J gene TRBJ1-5; D call uncertain. The source material was whole blood. This clonotype was sampled from an adult who was a healthcare worker with PCR-confirmed SARS-CoV-2 infection or an uninfected control (not recorded which). The CDR3 protein is CASSDRRTARQPQHF. The CDR3 DNA reads TGCGCCAGCAGTGACCGAAGGACCGCGCGTCAGCCCCAGCATTTT.